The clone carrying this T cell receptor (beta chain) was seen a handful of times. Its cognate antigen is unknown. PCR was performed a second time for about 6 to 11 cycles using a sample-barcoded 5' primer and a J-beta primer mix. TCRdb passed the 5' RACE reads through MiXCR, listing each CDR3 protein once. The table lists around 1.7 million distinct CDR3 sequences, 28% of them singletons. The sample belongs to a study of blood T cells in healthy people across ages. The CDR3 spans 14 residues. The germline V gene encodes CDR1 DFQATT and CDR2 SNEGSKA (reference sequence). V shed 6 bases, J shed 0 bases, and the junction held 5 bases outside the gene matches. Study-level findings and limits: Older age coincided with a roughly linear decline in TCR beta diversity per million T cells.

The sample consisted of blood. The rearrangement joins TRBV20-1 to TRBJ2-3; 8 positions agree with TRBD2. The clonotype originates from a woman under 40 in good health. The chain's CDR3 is CSALSGDSTDTQYF. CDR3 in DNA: TGCAGTGCCCTTAGCGGGGATAGCACAGATACGCAGTATTTT.